A single sample gave rise to the 14 T cell receptor beta chains below, sequenced in a study of CD8 T cells in ankylosing spondylitis. Study conclusions and caveats: Blood from ankylosing spondylitis patients appeared to carry a characteristic eight-variant TCR beta motif.

The antigens for these receptors are not known. Via MiXCR, TCRdb re-called the 5' RACE reads, giving one row per CDR3 protein. This table has roughly 470,000 distinct CDR3 sequences, approximately 26% appearing once. Sequences were obtained from blood, either unsorted or a sorted T cell fraction (not recorded which). The receptors here all came from a male donor with ankylosing spondylitis.

This clonotype was counted a few times. This chain links TRBV3-1 with TRBJ2-7; D might be TRBD1 (6 bases). V lost 7 bases to trimming and J lost 2 bases, with 12 bases between them. The germline gives CDR1 LGHDT, CDR2 YNNKEL (reference sequence). CDR3 length equals 13 residues. CDR3 sequence reads: CASTLGGTYEQYF. The CDR3 coding sequence is TGTGCCAGCACCCTAGGGGGTACCTACGAGCAGTACTTC.

This clonotype was counted only a few times. CDR3 sequence reads: CSATTSGSWVIYEQYV. The CDR3 DNA is TGCAGCGCCACGACTAGCGGGAGTTGGGTGATCTACGAGCAGTACGTC. The gene calls are TRBV29-1 and TRBJ2-7; TRBD2 aligns across 12 bases. V lost 7 bases and J lost 3; bases outside the gene matches: 13. CDR3 length equals 16 residues. The V gene's germline CDR1 is SQVTM and CDR2 ANQGSEA.

This clonotype has more than one count but fewer than ten. The chain carries TRBV29-1 and TRBJ2-3, with D uncertain. Germline assignment: CDR1 SQVTM and CDR2 ANQGSEA. Trimming took off 7 bases at V and 6 bases at J, with 11 bases between the two ends. This CDR3 has 11 amino acids. The CDR3 sequence: CSALRVDTQYF. CDR3 in DNA: TGCAGCGCCCTCCGGGTCGATACGCAGTATTTT.

The V and J genes are TRBV20-1 and TRBJ1-1; no definite D call. CDR1 DFQATT and CDR2 SNEGSKA come from the germline V gene (reference sequence). The CDR3 sequence is 14 residues long. Deletions cut 1 base from V and 1 base from J, with 10 bases between. The CDR3, as DNA: TGCAGTGCTAGAGGAGTCAGCTGGAACACTGAAGCTTTCTTT. This codes for CSARGVSWNTEAFF.

The CDR3 sequence is CSAAGVNTEAFF. The CDR3 DNA is TGCAGTGCAGCAGGGGTTAACACTGAAGCTTTCTTT. This chain connects TRBV20-1 to TRBJ1-1; weak D call: TRBD1 (6 bases). This CDR3 is built from 12 residues. Germline V gene sequence: CDR1 DFQATT, CDR2 SNEGSKA (reference sequence). V was pared by 6 bases and J by 2 bases, with 10 bases between.

This clonotype was seen more than once but under ten times. The chain employs TRBV10-3 and TRBJ1-1, with D unclear. Trimming pared 3 bases from V and 2 bases from J, leaving 10 bases between. This CDR3 contains 14 residues. Germline values: CDR1 ENHRY, CDR2 SYGVKD. The CDR3 DNA follows: TGTGCCATCAGTGACAACAGAATAAACACTGAAGCTTTCTTT. This encodes CAISDNRINTEAFF.

This clonotype was counted at least ten times. The chain has TRBV11-1 and TRBJ2-1, with TRBD2 matching 15 bases. This CDR3 spans 17 amino acids. The germline V gene has CDR1 SGHAT and CDR2 FQDESV (reference sequence). V gave up 3 bases and J gave up 8 bases; unmatched junction bases: 8. DNA for the CDR3: TGTGCCAGCAGCTTGGGACTAGCGGGGGGCCGGGGAGATGAGCAGTTCTTC. Its protein product is CASSLGLAGGRGDEQFF.

The table lists this clonotype with a few counts. The J gene is TRBJ2-1, the V gene TRBV5-1; 16 bases are shared with TRBD2. The CDR3 is made up of 18 amino acids. Germline CDR1 reads SGHRS; CDR2 reads YFSETQ. Trimming removed 3 bases from V and 3 bases from J; junction bases left unmatched: 6. CDR3 in DNA: TGCGCCAGCAGCTCCGGGACTAGCGGGAGGGCAGGCTACAATGAGCAGTTCTTC. As protein: CASSSGTSGRAGYNEQFF.

This clonotype has only a few counts. J is TRBJ1-6 and V is TRBV7-9, with unresolved D. CDR1 SEHNR and CDR2 FQNEAQ come from the germline V gene (reference sequence). Trimming shortened V by 6 bases and J by 8 bases, and 8 bases separated the two germline ends. The CDR3 spans 12 residues. This chain's CDR3 is CASRPQDSPLHF. For the CDR3, the DNA is TGTGCCAGCAGACCCCAGGATTCACCCCTCCACTTT.

This clonotype occurred a few times. The V and J genes are TRBV20-1 and TRBJ1-5, with D possibly matching TRBD1 (6 bases). Trimming cost V 5 bases and J 9 bases, with 26 bases left between them. The germline gives CDR1 DFQATT, CDR2 SNEGSKA (reference sequence). CDR3 size: 16 residues. The CDR3 nucleotides are TGCAGTGCTGGGGGCGAGGGGGATGGAGTAGGCAGGCCCCAGCATTTT. This translates into CSAGGEGDGVGRPQHF.

The chain employs TRBV15 and TRBJ2-7; D call uncertain. Germline assignment: CDR1 LNHNV and CDR2 YYDKDF (reference sequence). The CDR3 extends over 14 amino acids. V lost 1 base and J lost 1, with 8 bases in between. This CDR3 reads CATSRGEKSYEQYV. The DNA for the CDR3 is TGTGCCACCAGCAGAGGAGAAAAATCCTACGAGCAGTACGTC.

V gene TRBV12-3 or TRBV12-4 combines with J gene TRBJ2-2; 9 positions agree with TRBD2. CDR3 length: 16 amino acids. Trimming at V came to 1 base and at J to 3 bases, leaving 3 bases not matched to a gene. DNA for the CDR3: TGTGCCAGCAGTTTAGGACTAGCGGTATACACCGGGGAGCTGTTTTTT. Protein: CASSLGLAVYTGELFF.

Many counts were recorded for this clonotype. The chain combines TRBV29-1 with TRBJ1-1, with TRBD1 matching 9 bases. The J segment lost 4 bases and the V segment lost 7 bases, leaving 16 bases of the junction unmatched. Germline V lookup: CDR1 SQVTM, CDR2 ANQGSEA. The length of the CDR3 is 16 residues. CDR3 nucleotide sequence: TGCAGCGACGACAAAGGCGGGACAGGGATGACCACTGAAGCTTTCTTT. Protein sequence: CSDDKGGTGMTTEAFF.

This clonotype was counted a few times. The chain recombines TRBV5-1 with TRBJ2-5; perhaps TRBD1 as D (5 bases). Germline V gene lookup returns CDR1 SGHRS and CDR2 YFSETQ. With 1 base removed from V and 4 bases from J, the gap between germline ends came to 11 bases. CDR3 size: 14 residues. CDR3 bases: TGCGCCAGCAGCTTGTACCAGCAGGGAGAGACCCAGTACTTC. Encoded protein: CASSLYQQGETQYF.